The rows below give T cell receptor beta chains drawn from one sample of a study of blood T cells in healthy people across ages. TCRdb itself ran the 5' RACE reads through MiXCR, one entry per CDR3 protein. The sample has hundreds of thousands of distinct CDR3 sequences; 35% to 50% are singletons. The source material was blood. The receptor source for this set is an older man in good health. Both conserved end residues are part of each CDR3. D genes are given only for firm matches. Expanded clones are given a class, and other clones once, few, many or no size at all.

v_gene	abundance	d_gene	j_gene	CDR3aa	CDR3nt
TRBV10-3	few	TRBD2	TRBJ2-5	CAISQIAGTMGAQYF	TGTGCCATCAGTCAGATAGCGGGCACAATGGGGGCCCAGTACTTC
TRBV12-3/TRBV12-4	NA	NA	TRBJ2-7	CASSFGPIGVGEQYF	TGTGCCAGCAGTTTCGGTCCCATTGGGGTCGGCGAGCAGTACTTC
TRBV4-2	many	NA	TRBJ2-3	CASSQVLGPSVDTQYF	TGTGCCAGCAGCCAAGTGCTGGGACCCAGTGTGGATACGCAGTATTTT
TRBV6-5	NA	TRBD2	TRBJ2-5	CASSYRAGGLQETQYF	TGTGCCAGCAGTTACAGGGCGGGGGGACTTCAAGAGACCCAGTACTTC
TRBV27	many	TRBD1	TRBJ2-7	CASRVWDRNYEQYF	TGTGCCAGCAGGGTCTGGGACAGAAACTACGAGCAGTACTTC
TRBV6-2/TRBV6-3	NA	NA	TRBJ2-2	CASSIGGSNTGELFF	TGTGCCAGCAGTATAGGGGGATCGAACACCGGGGAGCTGTTTTTT
TRBV6-2/TRBV6-3	few	TRBD1	TRBJ1-2	CASSPAFDRQGFLDGYTF	TGTGCCAGCAGTCCCGCCTTTGACCGACAGGGGTTTTTGGATGGCTACACCTTC
TRBV11-2	few	NA	TRBJ2-3	CASSPGTDSSTDTQYF	TGTGCCAGCAGCCCAGGGACTGATTCTAGCACAGATACGCAGTATTTT
TRBV20-1	few	TRBD2	TRBJ2-1	CSARHSGRFGNEQFF	TGCAGTGCTAGACATAGCGGGAGGTTTGGTAATGAGCAGTTCTTC
TRBV28	few	NA	TRBJ2-3	CASSLAGQVVLTDTQYF	TGTGCCAGCAGTTTGGCGGGTCAGGTAGTTTTGACAGATACGCAGTATTTT
TRBV6-2/TRBV6-3	few	TRBD2	TRBJ2-7	CASISGRAKYEQYF	TGTGCCAGCATTAGCGGGAGGGCCAAGTACGAGCAGTACTTC
TRBV15	NA	NA	TRBJ1-2	CATSRPGGANGGYTF	TGTGCCACCAGCAGGCCGGGGGGCGCGAATGGAGGCTACACCTTC
TRBV28	NA	NA	TRBJ2-1	CASSRPASAWSSYNEQFF	TGTGCCAGCAGTCGTCCCGCTTCAGCTTGGAGCTCCTACAATGAGCAGTTCTTC
TRBV6-4	NA	TRBD2	TRBJ2-3	CASSDSKLAGGSTDTQYF	TGTGCCAGCAGTGACTCGAAGCTAGCGGGGGGGAGCACAGATACGCAGTATTTT
TRBV5-1	NA	NA	TRBJ2-2	CASSATGMGRGNTGELFF	TGCGCCAGCAGCGCGACAGGGATGGGGCGGGGTAACACCGGGGAGCTGTTTTTT
TRBV29-1	few	NA	TRBJ2-1	CSVSHSANEQFF	TGCAGCGTTTCCCATAGCGCGAATGAGCAGTTCTTC
TRBV5-1	NA	NA	TRBJ2-7	CASSLAGSNYEQYF	TGCGCCAGCAGCTTGGCTGGATCAAACTACGAGCAGTACTTC
TRBV5-1	NA	NA	TRBJ2-5	CASSLGQGGSYNEQYF	TGCGCCAGCAGCTTGGGCCAGGGTGGGTCCTACAATGAGCAGTACTTC
TRBV10-1	NA	NA	TRBJ2-4	CASSEDPTRGNIQYF	TGCGCCAGCAGTGAGGACCCCACCCGGGGAAACATTCAGTACTTC
TRBV4-1	NA	NA	TRBJ1-2	CASSQDPSANYGYTF	TGCGCCAGCAGCCAAGATCCCTCGGCTAACTATGGCTACACCTTC
TRBV20-1	NA	TRBD2	TRBJ2-7	CSARDSLAGVEIGIHEQYF	TGCAGTGCTCGAGACTCACTAGCGGGAGTCGAGATAGGAATCCACGAGCAGTACTTC
TRBV4-2	few	NA	TRBJ2-5	CASSQGRPGYQETQYF	TGTGCCAGCAGCCAAGGTCGCCCGGGCTATCAAGAGACCCAGTACTTC
TRBV2	NA	TRBD2	TRBJ2-1	CASAYSRVGRAAEQFF	TGTGCCAGCGCGTACTCAAGGGTCGGGAGGGCGGCTGAGCAGTTCTTC
TRBV12-3/TRBV12-4	NA	NA	TRBJ2-7	CASSLPGAGRKDEQYF	TGTGCCAGCAGTTTACCCGGGGCAGGGAGAAAGGATGAGCAGTACTTC
TRBV21-1	once	NA	TRBJ1-2	CASTLVLAYGYTF	TGTGCCAGCACCCTCGTTCTGGCCTATGGCTACACCTTC
TRBV5-1	few	TRBD2	TRBJ2-7	CASSPSGLATTYEQYF	TGCGCCAGCAGCCCGTCAGGACTAGCAACGACCTACGAGCAGTACTTC
TRBV29-1	NA	NA	TRBJ2-2	CSVRDSSNTGELFF	TGCAGCGTTCGGGACTCCTCGAACACCGGGGAGCTGTTTTTT
TRBV6-6	NA	TRBD2	TRBJ2-5	CASSAKRGGIQETQYF	TGTGCCAGCAGCGCCAAGCGGGGGGGGATCCAAGAGACCCAGTACTTC
TRBV5-1	few	TRBD2	TRBJ2-1	CASSLGGTAGGVIDEQFF	TGCGCCAGCAGCTTAGGAGGGACAGCGGGGGGAGTGATAGATGAGCAGTTCTTC
TRBV7-2	NA	TRBD2	TRBJ2-7	CASSLEGWASGSLSYEQYF	TGTGCCAGCAGCTTAGAGGGTTGGGCTAGCGGGAGCCTGTCCTACGAGCAGTACTTC
TRBV6-2/TRBV6-3	NA	NA	TRBJ2-3	CASSYGSSTDTQYF	TGTGCCAGCAGTTACGGGTCCAGCACAGATACGCAGTATTTT
TRBV28	NA	NA	TRBJ2-2	CASSSQGGIGGELFF	TGTGCCAGCAGCTCGCAGGGGGGGATCGGCGGGGAGCTGTTTTTT
TRBV3-1	NA	NA	TRBJ1-1	CASSQDINTEAFF	TGTGCCAGCAGCCAAGATATCAACACTGAAGCTTTCTTT
TRBV10-3	many	NA	TRBJ2-7	CAIRGTETYEQYF	TGTGCCATCAGGGGTACCGAAACCTACGAGCAGTACTTC
TRBV4-2	few	TRBD1	TRBJ2-4	CASSQEPGTGVREQYF	TGTGCCAGCAGCCAAGAACCGGGGACAGGGGTTCGGGAGCAGTACTTC
TRBV29-1	NA	TRBD1	TRBJ2-7	CSAGTGEQYF	TGCAGCGCTGGGACAGGCGAGCAGTACTTC
TRBV3-1	few	NA	TRBJ2-7	CASSQADRPYEQYF	TGTGCCAGCAGCCAAGCGGACAGACCCTACGAGCAGTACTTC
TRBV4-3	many	TRBD1	TRBJ2-5	CASSHRTGREETQYF	TGCGCCAGCAGCCACCGGACAGGTCGCGAAGAGACCCAGTACTTC
TRBV20-1	NA	TRBD2	TRBJ2-3	CSAVFAAGVTDTQYF	TGCAGTGCTGTTTTCGCAGCGGGAGTCACAGATACGCAGTATTTT
TRBV6-2/TRBV6-3	few	NA	TRBJ2-7	CASSYPRGALYEQYF	TGTGCCAGCAGTTACCCGAGGGGAGCCCTCTACGAGCAGTACTTC
TRBV6-2/TRBV6-3	NA	NA	TRBJ2-6	CASTSGANVLTF	TGTGCCAGCACCTCTGGGGCCAACGTCCTGACTTTC
TRBV5-1	NA	NA	TRBJ2-5	CASSFGAEQETQYF	TGCGCCAGCAGCTTTGGGGCAGAACAAGAGACCCAGTACTTC